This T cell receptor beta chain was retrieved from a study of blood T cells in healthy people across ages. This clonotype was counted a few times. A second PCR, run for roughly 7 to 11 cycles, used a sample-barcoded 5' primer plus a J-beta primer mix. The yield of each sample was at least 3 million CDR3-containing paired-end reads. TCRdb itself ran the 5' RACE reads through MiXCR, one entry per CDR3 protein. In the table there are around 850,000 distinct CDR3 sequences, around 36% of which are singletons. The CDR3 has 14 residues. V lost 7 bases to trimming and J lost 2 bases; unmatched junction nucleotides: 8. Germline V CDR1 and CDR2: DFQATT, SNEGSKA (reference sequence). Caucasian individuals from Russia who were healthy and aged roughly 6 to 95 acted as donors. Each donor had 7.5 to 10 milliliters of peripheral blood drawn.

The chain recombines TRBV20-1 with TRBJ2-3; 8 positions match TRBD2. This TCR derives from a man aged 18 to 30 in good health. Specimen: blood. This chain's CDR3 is CSVDTGGFTDTQYF. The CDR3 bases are TGCAGTGTTGACACGGGGGGGTTCACAGATACGCAGTATTTT.